This TCR beta chain is from a study of blood T cells in healthy people across ages. Then a second PCR, running roughly 6 to 11 cycles, was carried out with a sample-barcoded 5' primer and a J-beta primer mix. A template-switch adaptor with 12 random nucleotides tagged each cDNA molecule. A single record per CDR3 protein comes from TCRdb applying MiXCR to the 5' RACE reads. The top ten clones hold 10% of a sample with 900,000 to 950,000 distinct CDR3 sequences, approximately 32% of them seen once. Study results and limitations: It was not possible, with unsorted PBMCs, to conclusively compare naive and antigen-experienced cells. Investigators viewed diversity estimates from one million T cells as underestimates, the study reported.

CDR1 LGHNA and CDR2 YSLEER come from the germline V gene. The CDR3 loop spans 13 amino acids. Trimming took 0 bases from V and 4 from J, leaving 6 bases between them. A word on this clonotype: Its antigen remains unidentified.

This sample also appeared in a second study, on T cells of mothers and their children. That work states: Addition of sample barcodes and 2-4 random nucleotides occurred through the M1S primer of the second PCR.

This clonotype was sampled from a woman in her thirties or forties in good health. This chain connects TRBV4-3 to TRBJ1-1; unclear D gene. Sequencing was carried out using blood. CDR3 amino acids: CASSQDGITEAFF. CDR3 coding DNA: TGCGCCAGCAGCCAAGATGGGATCACTGAAGCTTTCTTT.